This passage covers 15 T cell receptor beta chains from one sample sequenced in a study of shared clonotypes between healthy human individuals. TCRdb keeps only in-frame clones here, not all; method: immunoSEQ multiplex PCR. This table holds about 490,000 clones, 60% to 85% found once. Specimen: PBMCs. These receptors all come from a woman in her forties in good health. Some clones in this sample may be carry-over from other donors' samples.

V and J are TRBV18 and TRBJ2-1, with D perhaps matching TRBD2 (7 bases). The CDR3 is 16 residues long. V lost 3 bases to trimming and J lost 8 bases, with 20 bases between them. Germline-derived CDR1 and CDR2 are KGHSH and LQKENI. The CDR3 nucleotides read TGTGCCAGCTCACCCCAAACCGGGACGGGGGGCGATGAGCAGTTCTTC. It codes for CASSPQTGTGGDEQFF.

Details on this clone: A far larger clone differs by one base, so this is likely a read error. V usage is TRBV7-3 and J usage is TRBJ2-1; 7 nucleotides agree with TRBD2. Germline values: CDR1 SGHTA, CDR2 FQGTGA. Germline trimming cut 3 bases from V and 9 bases from J; bases unmatched to any gene: 5. The CDR3 runs to 13 residues. CDR3 loop: CASSFLTSREQFF. The CDR3 DNA reads TGTGCCAGCAGCTTTTTGACTAGCCGTGAGCAGTTCTTC.

V gene TRBV5-5 combines with J gene TRBJ2-5; TRBD2 aligns across 9 bases. Germline V gene lookup returns CDR1 SGHKS and CDR2 YYEKEE (reference sequence). Trimming at V came to 0 bases and at J to 5 bases, leaving 2 bases not matched to a gene. CDR3 size: 14 residues. DNA of the CDR3: TGTGCCAGCAGCTTGGGACTAGCGGTGGAGACCCAGTACTTC. Its translation is CASSLGLAVETQYF. Full variable domain (outside the CDR3, taken from reference TRBV5-5 and TRBJ2-5): DAGVTQSPTHLIKTRGQQVTLRCSPISGHKSVSWYQQVLGQGPQFIFQYYEKEERGRGNFPDRFSARQFPNYSSELNVNALLLGDSALYLCASSLGLAVETQYFGPGTRLLVL.

The chain has TRBV7-9 and TRBJ1-5, with D hard to call. The V gene lost 1 base and the J gene lost 2 bases, with 9 bases spanning the gap. Looked up from germline, CDR1 is SEHNR and CDR2 is FQNEAQ (reference sequence). CDR3 length: 15 residues. CDR3 residues: CASSLGVNGNQPQHF. CDR3 in DNA: TGTGCCAGCAGCTTAGGGGTAAACGGCAATCAGCCCCAGCATTTT.

The rearrangement joins TRBV5-1 to TRBJ2-1; 10 bases are a match to TRBD2. Losses at the gene ends were 6 bases for V and 9 bases for J; bases not matched to a gene: 9. Per germline, CDR1 SGHRS and CDR2 YFSETQ. CDR3 length: 14 residues. CDR3 loop: CASIDLAGASEQFF. DNA for the CDR3: TGCGCCAGCATTGACCTAGCGGGAGCCTCTGAGCAGTTCTTC.

The chain couples TRBV4-1 to TRBJ1-1, with 7 bases fitting TRBD1. The ends lost 3 bases at V and 1 base at J; junction bases unmatched: 5. The germline CDR1 and CDR2 sequences are MGHRA and YSYEKL. The CDR3 is 15 residues long. CDR3 sequence: CASSHGQARNTEAFF. The DNA for the CDR3 is TGCGCCAGCAGCCATGGACAGGCCAGGAACACTGAAGCTTTCTTT.

This chain connects TRBV30 to TRBJ2-1; D gene unclear. Germline values: CDR1 GTSNPN, CDR2 SVGIG (reference sequence). This CDR3 spans 12 amino acids. Trimming left V 2 bases short and J 8 bases short, with 10 bases between. The CDR3 here is CAWSLAADEQFF. CDR3 nucleotide sequence: TGTGCCTGGAGTCTCGCGGCGGATGAGCAGTTCTTC.

Concerning this clone: This probably arose from a read error, given a far larger clone one base away. The CDR3 bases are TGTGCCAGCAGCTTAGTGGAGGTCCGCACCTACGAGCAGTACTTC. Translated, it gives CASSLVEVRTYEQYF. This rearrangement joins TRBV7-9 to TRBJ2-7, with a weak D call TRBD2 (5 bases). The CDR3 spans 15 residues. CDR1 SEHNR and CDR2 FQNEAQ come from the germline V gene (reference sequence). V dropped 1 base and J dropped 2 bases, with 12 bases sitting between them.

This chain joins TRBV5-1 and TRBJ2-3; TRBD1 aligns across 9 bases. The CDR3 sequence is 15 residues long. After removal of 1 base from V and 4 bases from J, the junction contained 4 bases not matched to a gene. The V gene's germline CDR1 is SGHRS and CDR2 YFSETQ. The DNA of the CDR3 is TGCGCCAGCAGCTTGCAGGGACAGGGACCAGATACGCAGTATTTT. Amino acids: CASSLQGQGPDTQYF.

V is TRBV29-1 and J is TRBJ1-2; D not resolved. From germline, CDR1 is SQVTM and CDR2 ANQGSEA. The CDR3 length is 11 residues. Trimming took 2 bases from V and 0 from J, leaving 1 base between them. The CDR3 bases are TGCAGCGTTGAATCTAACTATGGCTACACCTTC. Protein: CSVESNYGYTF. The full variable domain, rest sourced from reference TRBV29-1 and TRBJ1-2, is SAVISQKPSRDICQRGTSLTIQCQVDSQVTMMFWYRQQPGQSLTLIATANQGSEATYESGFVIDKFPISRPNLTFSTLTVSNMSPEDSSIYLCSVESNYGYTFGSGTRLTVV.

This sequence joins TRBV19 and TRBJ2-1; no clear D gene. The CDR3 is made up of 15 amino acids. Germline CDR1 is LNHDA and CDR2 is SQIVND (reference sequence). The ends were cut back, 7 bases at V and 0 bases at J, with 13 bases in the middle. CDR3 region: CASTPGETSYNEQFF. In DNA form, the CDR3 reads TGTGCCAGTACCCCCGGCGAAACCTCCTACAATGAGCAGTTCTTC.

V is TRBV6-4 and J is TRBJ2-3; 10 positions agree with TRBD1. V lost 3 bases, J lost 7 bases, and 7 bases stayed unmatched. The CDR3 has 15 residues. Germline V gene lookup returns CDR1 MRHNA and CDR2 SNTAGT. This chain's CDR3 is CASSEGQGEANTQYF. The CDR3 nucleotides read TGTGCCAGCAGTGAAGGACAGGGGGAGGCAAATACGCAGTATTTT.

Of note for this clone: The sample carries other DNA sequences with the same CDR3. The chain is built from TRBV5-1 and TRBJ2-7; D gene ambiguous. CDR1 SGHRS and CDR2 YFSETQ come from the germline V gene. Trimming took 0 bases from V and 1 from J, leaving 8 bases between them. The CDR3 contains 14 residues. As DNA, the CDR3 is TGCGCCAGCAGCTTGGTGGGCGGTTCCTACGAGCAGTACTTC. Encoded protein: CASSLVGGSYEQYF. Filled out from reference TRBV5-1 and TRBJ2-7, the complete variable domain reads KAGVTQTPRYLIKTRGQQVTLSCSPISGHRSVSWYQQTPGQGLQFLFEYFSETQRNKGNFPGRFSGRQFSNSRSEMNVSTLELGDSALYLCASSLVGGSYEQYFGPGTRLTVT.

The rearrangement uses TRBV7-8 and TRBJ2-7; D may be TRBD1 or TRBD2 (5 bases each). The CDR3 extends over 13 amino acids. V was cut by 3 bases and J by 7 bases, with 13 bases left in between. Germline lookup yields CDR1 SGHVS and CDR2 FQNEAQ. In DNA, the CDR3 is TGTGCCAGCAGCTTGGGGGTAGTAGGGGAGCAGTACTTC. It codes for CASSLGVVGEQYF.

This clone was detected only a few times. V usage is TRBV18 and J usage is TRBJ1-2; 7 bases fit TRBD1. This CDR3 is 15 amino acids long. The V gene's germline CDR1 is KGHSH and CDR2 LQKENI. The ends lost 3 bases at V and 8 bases at J; junction bases unmatched: 12. The CDR3 sequence is CASSPLTGQAGGYTF. The CDR3 coding sequence is TGTGCCAGCTCACCGCTGACCGGACAGGCGGGGGGCTACACCTTC.